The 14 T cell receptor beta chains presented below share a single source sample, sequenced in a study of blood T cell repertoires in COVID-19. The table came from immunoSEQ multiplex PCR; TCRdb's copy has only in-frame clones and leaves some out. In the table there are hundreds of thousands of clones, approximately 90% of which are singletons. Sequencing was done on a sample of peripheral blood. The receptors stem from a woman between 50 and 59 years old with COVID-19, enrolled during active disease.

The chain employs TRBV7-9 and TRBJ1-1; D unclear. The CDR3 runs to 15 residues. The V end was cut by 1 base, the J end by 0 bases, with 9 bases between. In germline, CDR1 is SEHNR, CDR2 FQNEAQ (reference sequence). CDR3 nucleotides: TGTGCCAGCAGCTTAGAAGGAGCCATGAACACTGAAGCTTTCTTT. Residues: CASSLEGAMNTEAFF.

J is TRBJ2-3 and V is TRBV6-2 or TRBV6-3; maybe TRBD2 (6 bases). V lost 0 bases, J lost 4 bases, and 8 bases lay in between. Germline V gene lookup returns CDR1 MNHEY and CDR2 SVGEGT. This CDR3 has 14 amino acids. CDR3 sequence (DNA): TGTGCCAGCAGTTACTCCCGGGGGTCAGATACGCAGTATTTT. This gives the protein CASSYSRGSDTQYF.

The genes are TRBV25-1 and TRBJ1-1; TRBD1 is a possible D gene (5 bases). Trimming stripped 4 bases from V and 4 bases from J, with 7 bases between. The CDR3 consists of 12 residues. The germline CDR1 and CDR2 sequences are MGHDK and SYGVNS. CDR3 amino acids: CASSVRGTEAFF. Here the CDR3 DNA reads TGTGCCAGCAGTGTAAGGGGCACTGAAGCTTTCTTT.

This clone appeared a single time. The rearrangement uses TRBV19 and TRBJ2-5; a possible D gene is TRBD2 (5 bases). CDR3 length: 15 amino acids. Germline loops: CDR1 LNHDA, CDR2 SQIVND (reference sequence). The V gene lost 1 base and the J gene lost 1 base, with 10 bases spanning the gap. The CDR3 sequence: CASSIGRGIQETQYF. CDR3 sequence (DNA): TGTGCCAGTAGTATAGGTCGAGGGATCCAAGAGACCCAGTACTTC.

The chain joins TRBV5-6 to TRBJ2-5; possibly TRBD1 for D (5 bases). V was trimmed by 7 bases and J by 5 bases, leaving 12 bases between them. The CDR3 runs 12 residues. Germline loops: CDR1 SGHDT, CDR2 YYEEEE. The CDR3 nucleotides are TGTGCCAGCGGGGCGCCGGGCGAGACCCAGTACTTC. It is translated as CASGAPGETQYF.

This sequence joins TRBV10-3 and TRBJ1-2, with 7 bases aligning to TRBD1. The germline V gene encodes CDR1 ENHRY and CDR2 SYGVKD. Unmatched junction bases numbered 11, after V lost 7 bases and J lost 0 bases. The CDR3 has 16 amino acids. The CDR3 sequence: CAITTTGRGPNYGYTF. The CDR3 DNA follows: TGTGCCATCACCACGACAGGGCGAGGTCCTAACTATGGCTACACCTTC.

DNA for the CDR3: TGTGCCAGTACCCTTTTGCGGGGGCCCGGGGGGGAGCTGTTTTTT. Translated, it gives CASTLLRGPGGELFF. This chain uses TRBV19 with TRBJ2-2, with D perhaps TRBD2 (7 bases). CDR1 is LNHDA and CDR2 is SQIVND in the germline V gene (reference sequence). V lost 7 bases, J lost 8 bases, and 20 bases lay in between. The CDR3 loop spans 15 amino acids.

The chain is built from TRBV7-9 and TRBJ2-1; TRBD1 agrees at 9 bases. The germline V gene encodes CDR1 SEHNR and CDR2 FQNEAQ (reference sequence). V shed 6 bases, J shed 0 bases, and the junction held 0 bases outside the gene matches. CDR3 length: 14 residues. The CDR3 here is CASRTGGSYNEQFF. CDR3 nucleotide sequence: TGTGCCAGCAGGACAGGGGGCTCCTACAATGAGCAGTTCTTC. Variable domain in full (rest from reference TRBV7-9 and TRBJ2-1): DTGVSQNPRHKITKRGQNVTFRCDPISEHNRLYWYRQTLGQGPEFLTYFQNEAQLEKSRLLSDRFSAERPKGSFSTLEIQRTEQGDSAMYLCASRTGGSYNEQFFGPGTRLTVL.

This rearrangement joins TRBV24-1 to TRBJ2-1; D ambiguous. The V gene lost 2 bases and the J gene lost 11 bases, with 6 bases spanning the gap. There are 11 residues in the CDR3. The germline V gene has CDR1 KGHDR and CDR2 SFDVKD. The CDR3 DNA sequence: TGTGCCACCAGTGATTCCGGTAAGCAGTTCTTC. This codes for CATSDSGKQFF.

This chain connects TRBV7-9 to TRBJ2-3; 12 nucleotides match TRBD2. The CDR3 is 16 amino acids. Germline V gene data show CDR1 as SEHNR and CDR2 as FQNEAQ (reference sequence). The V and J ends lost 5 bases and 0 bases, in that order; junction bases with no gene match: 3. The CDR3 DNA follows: TGTGCCAGCAGCCCCGGGACTAGCGGGAGCACAGATACGCAGTATTTT. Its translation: CASSPGTSGSTDTQYF.

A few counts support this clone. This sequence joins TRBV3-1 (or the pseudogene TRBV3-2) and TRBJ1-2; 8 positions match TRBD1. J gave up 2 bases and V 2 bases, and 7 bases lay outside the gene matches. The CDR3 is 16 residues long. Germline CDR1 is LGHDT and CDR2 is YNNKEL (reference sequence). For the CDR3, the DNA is TGTGCCAGCAGCCAATCGTTGCAGGGGGCAAACTATGGCTACACCTTC. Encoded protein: CASSQSLQGANYGYTF.

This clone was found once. This chain's CDR3 is CASSKVAASGGAHIPYEQYF. The CDR3 bases are TGTGCCAGCAGCAAAGTCGCGGCTAGCGGGGGGGCCCACATCCCCTACGAGCAGTACTTC. This rearrangement joins TRBV21-1 to TRBJ2-7; the listed D gene, TRBD2, was not tested against the DNA. TRBV21-1 has pseudogene status. This CDR3 has 20 residues.

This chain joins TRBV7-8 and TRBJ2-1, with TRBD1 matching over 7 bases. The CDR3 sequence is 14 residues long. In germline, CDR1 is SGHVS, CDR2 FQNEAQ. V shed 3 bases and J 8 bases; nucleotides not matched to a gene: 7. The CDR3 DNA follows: TGTGCCAGCAGCTTCCGTACAGGGGACCATGAGCAGTTCTTC. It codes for CASSFRTGDHEQFF.

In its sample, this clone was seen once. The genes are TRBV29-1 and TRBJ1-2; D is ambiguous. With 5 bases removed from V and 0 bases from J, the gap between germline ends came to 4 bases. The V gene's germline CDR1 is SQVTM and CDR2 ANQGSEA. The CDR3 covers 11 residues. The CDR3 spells CSVPSNYGYTF. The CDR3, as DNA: TGCAGCGTTCCGTCTAACTATGGCTACACCTTC.